The 25 T cell receptor beta chains presented below share a single source sample, sequenced in a study of blood T cell repertoires in COVID-19. The method was immunoSEQ multiplex PCR; TCRdb's version includes in-frame clones alone and lacks a portion of them. In the table there are fewer than 200,000 clones, 82% of which are singletons. The sample consisted of peripheral blood. Receptors originate from a woman aged 55-70 years with COVID-19, enrolled during active disease.

With regard to this clone: At the DNA level, this CDR3 is encoded by other sequences in the same sample as well. The rearrangement joins TRBV6-5 to TRBJ1-2; a weak D match, TRBD1 (5 bases). V was clipped by 0 bases and J by 4 bases, with 9 bases between them. Germline CDR1 and CDR2: MNHEY and SVGAGI. The CDR3 is 14 residues long. This CDR3 is CASSYSGGGYGYTF. CDR3 DNA sequence: TGTGCCAGCAGTTACTCGGGCGGGGGCTATGGCTACACCTTC.

The chain has TRBV28 and TRBJ2-1, with TRBD1 matching over 9 bases. Germline V gene data show CDR1 as MDHEN and CDR2 as SYDVKM. The trim removed 5 bases at V and 3 bases at J, leaving 8 bases unmatched. This CDR3 has 16 amino acids. DNA of the CDR3: TGTGCCAGCAGTAAACTGACAGGGGGAGGCTACAATGAGCAGTTCTTC. The encoded protein is CASSKLTGGGYNEQFF.

This rearrangement joins TRBV6-1 to TRBJ1-1; the D is unclear. Germline V lookup: CDR1 MNHNS, CDR2 SASEGT. With 6 bases removed from V and 2 bases from J, the gap between germline ends came to 7 bases. The CDR3 sequence is 12 residues long. This CDR3 reads CASSPPNTEAFF. The DNA of the CDR3 is TGTGCCAGCAGCCCCCCTAACACTGAAGCTTTCTTT.

CDR3 nucleotides: TGCAGCGTCGCCCCGGGACTAGCGGGAGGAAATGAGCAGTTCTTC. The encoded protein is CSVAPGLAGGNEQFF. The chain joins TRBV29-1 to TRBJ2-1; 15 nucleotides align to TRBD2. Germline CDR1 SQVTM, CDR2 ANQGSEA. The J segment lost 7 bases and the V segment lost 6 bases, leaving 7 bases of the junction unmatched. The CDR3 contains 15 residues.

The chain is built from TRBV7-2 and TRBJ1-3; perhaps TRBD1 as D (5 bases). Germline V CDR1 and CDR2: SGHTA, FQGNSA. CDR3 length: 14 residues. Deletions cut 2 bases from V and 5 bases from J, with 10 bases between. The CDR3 reads CASSLQGVRNTIYF. The CDR3 bases are TGTGCCAGCAGCTTACAGGGTGTTAGAAACACCATATATTTT.

Only a few counts were recorded for this clone. The V call is TRBV4-3, the J call TRBJ2-1, with D perhaps TRBD2 (5 bases). In germline, CDR1 is LGHNA, CDR2 YSLEER. The CDR3 is made up of 16 amino acids. V was cut by 1 base and J by 0 bases, with 10 bases left in between. The CDR3 coding sequence is TGCGCCAGCAGCCAAGTTCAGCGGAGCTCCTACAATGAGCAGTTCTTC. The encoded protein is CASSQVQRSSYNEQFF.

This clone was seen a single time. This rearrangement joins TRBV5-1 to TRBJ2-1; 8 nucleotides match TRBD1. J lost 8 bases, V lost 4 bases, and 8 bases had no gene match. The CDR3 runs to 14 residues. CDR1 and CDR2 from the germline V gene are SGHRS and YFSETQ. The CDR3 DNA follows: TGCGCCAGCAGCGCGTCGGGGACAGGCGATGAGCAGTTCTTC. As protein: CASSASGTGDEQFF.

The chain couples TRBV6-6 to TRBJ1-5; no definite D call. The CDR3 contains 13 residues. Trimming took 1 base from V and 7 from J, leaving 8 bases between them. CDR1 and CDR2 from the germline V gene are MNHNY and SVGAGI (reference sequence). CDR3: CASSYYSGQPQHF. CDR3 DNA sequence: TGTGCCAGCAGTTACTACTCAGGACAGCCCCAGCATTTT.

The chain links TRBV9 to TRBJ1-3; D is possibly TRBD1 (5 bases). The CDR3 is made up of 15 amino acids. Germline V gene lookup returns CDR1 SGDLS and CDR2 YYNGEE. Trimming pared 4 bases from V and 2 bases from J, leaving 13 bases between. CDR3 nucleotides: TGTGCCAGCAGCACGTACGGGGGAGCTGGAAACACCATATATTTT. Protein sequence: CASSTYGGAGNTIYF.

The chain carries TRBV19 and TRBJ2-2, with a weak D call TRBD1 (6 bases). Germline assignment: CDR1 LNHDA and CDR2 SQIVND (reference sequence). This CDR3 is built from 16 residues. V was cut by 5 bases and J by 4 bases, with 17 bases left in between. CDR3 protein: CASSARDTVLTGELFF. The CDR3 nucleotides are TGTGCCAGTAGTGCCCGGGACACAGTTCTCACCGGGGAGCTGTTTTTT.

In this sample, this clone turned up a few times. V usage is TRBV5-4 and J usage is TRBJ1-3; D gene unclear. Between the trimmed V and J ends, which lost 4 bases and 4 bases, there was a span of 15 bases. The length of the CDR3 is 15 residues. CDR1 is SGHNT and CDR2 is YYREEE in the germline V gene (reference sequence). This CDR3 reads CASSPDGLVGNTIYF. The CDR3 DNA is TGTGCCAGCAGCCCGGACGGACTTGTGGGAAACACCATATATTTT.

This chain connects TRBV6-5 to TRBJ2-3; 9 bases match TRBD2. Germline trimming cut 7 bases from V and 4 bases from J; bases unmatched to any gene: 9. The CDR3 runs 15 residues. Germline-derived CDR1 and CDR2 are MNHEY and SVGAGI. CDR3 DNA: TGTGCCAGCACCCCCTCGCGGGGGGGGCCAGATACGCAGTATTTT. Its translation is CASTPSRGGPDTQYF.

The chain has TRBV5-6 and TRBJ2-5; D might be TRBD1 (6 bases). Germline lookup yields CDR1 SGHDT and CDR2 YYEEEE. This CDR3 spans 15 amino acids. V was pared by 3 bases and J by 1 base, with 13 bases between. The CDR3 region is CASSSSGTPQETQYF. The DNA of the CDR3 is TGTGCCAGCAGCTCCTCCGGGACACCCCAAGAGACCCAGTACTTC.

Here the CDR3 reads CASSLSNLAGYTF. CDR3 in DNA: TGTGCCAGCAGCTTGAGCAATCTCGCTGGCTACACCTTC. The rearrangement joins TRBV7-8 to TRBJ1-2, with unresolved D. The germline V and J ends were trimmed by 3 bases and 7 bases, with 12 bases remaining between them. The CDR3 spans 13 residues. The germline V gene has CDR1 SGHVS and CDR2 FQNEAQ.

This chain connects TRBV24-1 to TRBJ2-4; D ambiguous. CDR3 length: 18 residues. CDR1 is KGHDR and CDR2 is SFDVKD in the germline V gene. V lost 0 bases and J 0 bases, leaving 14 bases between the germline ends. The CDR3 nucleotides are TGTGCCACCAGTGATTTGATCCGGAGCAGCCTAGCCAAAAACATTCAGTACTTC. Amino acid sequence: CATSDLIRSSLAKNIQYF.

This clone appeared a single time. CDR3 loop: CASSLGPKNTEAFF. CDR3 sequence (DNA): TGTGCCAGCAGCTTGGGGCCCAAAAACACTGAAGCTTTCTTT. This chain connects TRBV5-4 to TRBJ1-1; D remains ambiguous. This CDR3 has 14 amino acids. Germline CDR1 and CDR2: SGHNT and YYREEE (reference sequence). Deletions cut 0 bases from V and 2 bases from J, with 8 bases between. Full variable domain (remainder filled in from reference TRBV5-4 and TRBJ1-1): ETGVTQSPTHLIKTRGQQVTLRCSSQSGHNTVSWYQQALGQGPQFIFQYYREEENGRGNFPPRFSGLQFPNYSSELNVNALELDDSALYLCASSLGPKNTEAFFGQGTRLTVV.

V gene TRBV28 combines with J gene TRBJ1-4; the D is unclear. V lost 6 bases and J lost 5, with 10 bases in between. Germline values: CDR1 MDHEN, CDR2 SYDVKM. The CDR3 length is 13 residues. The CDR3 region is CASSSGWNEKLFF. CDR3 in DNA: TGTGCCAGCAGCTCGGGGTGGAATGAAAAACTGTTTTTT.

The V and J genes are TRBV7-2 and TRBJ1-2; TRBD1 matches at 8 bases. There are 16 residues in the CDR3. Losses at the gene ends were 5 bases for V and 4 bases for J; bases not matched to a gene: 12. Germline CDR1 SGHTA, CDR2 FQGNSA. The chain's CDR3 is CASSTTRTGFGYGYTF. The CDR3 nucleotides read TGTGCCAGCAGCACGACCCGGACAGGGTTTGGCTATGGCTACACCTTC.

V usage is TRBV24-1 and J usage is TRBJ2-7; the D gene is possibly TRBD1 (6 bases). Germline lookup yields CDR1 KGHDR and CDR2 SFDVKD. There are 16 residues in the CDR3. V dropped 3 bases and J dropped 2 bases, with 16 bases sitting between them. This CDR3 is CATSDAAGTRTYEQYF. CDR3 nucleotides: TGTGCCACCAGTGATGCGGCCGGGACACGGACCTACGAGCAGTACTTC.

The chain combines TRBV9 with TRBJ2-3, with 9 positions matching TRBD2. The CDR3 is made up of 17 amino acids. V lost 3 bases and J lost 3; bases outside the gene matches: 11. Germline V CDR1 and CDR2: SGDLS, YYNGEE. CDR3 in DNA: TGTGCCAGCAGCGATCTGACTGCTAGCGGGATGACAGATACGCAGTATTTT. It is translated as CASSDLTASGMTDTQYF.

V usage is TRBV6-5 and J usage is TRBJ1-1, with D tentatively TRBD1 (6 bases). The CDR3 extends over 13 amino acids. Trimming pared 5 bases from V and 7 bases from J, leaving 14 bases between. Germline V gene sequence: CDR1 MNHEY, CDR2 SVGAGI. The CDR3 DNA follows: TGTGCCAGCAGTCGGGGGGCGGGTAATGAAGCTTTCTTT. Protein: CASSRGAGNEAFF.

V is TRBV11-1 and J is TRBJ2-3, with D unclear. The CDR3 has 14 amino acids. Germline values: CDR1 SGHAT, CDR2 FQDESV (reference sequence). Deletions cut 5 bases from V and 2 bases from J, with 11 bases between. CDR3 sequence (DNA): TGTGCCAGCAGCCCGCGTCTCTACACAGATACGCAGTATTTT. Protein product: CASSPRLYTDTQYF.

The chain carries TRBV11-2 and TRBJ2-1, with no clear D. Germline V lookup: CDR1 SGHAT, CDR2 FQNNGV. This CDR3 contains 13 residues. Between the trimmed V and J ends, which lost 2 bases and 9 bases, there was a span of 11 bases. The CDR3 coding sequence is TGTGCCAGCAGCTTAAACCTGCCCGGTGAGCAGTTCTTC. Protein: CASSLNLPGEQFF.

This sequence joins TRBV11-2 and TRBJ2-6, with TRBD1 identical over 7 bases. V shed 3 bases and J 2 bases; nucleotides not matched to a gene: 4. CDR1 and CDR2 from the germline V gene are SGHAT and FQNNGV. This CDR3 contains 16 residues. CDR3: CASSFGQAPGANVLTF. As DNA, the CDR3 is TGTGCCAGCAGCTTCGGACAGGCCCCTGGGGCCAACGTCCTGACTTTC.

The chain combines TRBV7-9 with TRBJ1-4; D is undetermined. Germline V lookup: CDR1 SEHNR, CDR2 FQNEAQ (reference sequence). V lost 5 bases, J lost 5 bases, and 6 bases lay in between. This CDR3 region has 12 residues. CDR3 in DNA: TGTGCCAGCAGCGAACAAAATGAAAAACTGTTTTTT. This gives the protein CASSEQNEKLFF. Complete variable domain (other parts from reference TRBV7-9 and TRBJ1-4): DTGVSQNPRHKITKRGQNVTFRCDPISEHNRLYWYRQTLGQGPEFLTYFQNEAQLEKSRLLSDRFSAERPKGSFSTLEIQRTEQGDSAMYLCASSEQNEKLFFGSGTQLSVL.